The next 27 T cell receptor beta chains were all read from a single sample in a study of cytomegalovirus exposure and HLA in healthy donors. The PCR had 60 Vbeta and 13 Jbeta primers. Assay used: immunoSEQ multiplex PCR; TCRdb lists only in-frame clones, some missing. The sample shows some 180,000 clones, around 76% of them seen only once. The material sequenced was PBMCs. The receptors shown here come from a man younger than 45 in good health and CMV-seronegative.

The chain carries TRBV27 and TRBJ1-6; D remains ambiguous. The ends were cut back, 6 bases at V and 4 bases at J, with 7 bases in the middle. The CDR3 has 13 residues. From germline, CDR1 is MNHEY and CDR2 SMNVEV (reference sequence). The chain's CDR3 is CASRASYNSPLHF. DNA of the CDR3: TGTGCCAGCAGAGCATCTTATAATTCACCCCTCCACTTT.

This clone came up a few times. This chain uses TRBV7-9 with TRBJ1-1, with a possible D match to TRBD1 (5 bases). Germline assignment: CDR1 SEHNR and CDR2 FQNEAQ (reference sequence). The CDR3 length is 13 residues. V shed 6 bases and J shed 6 bases, with 14 bases lying between them. The chain's CDR3 is CASSYDSWSEAFF. For the CDR3, the DNA is TGTGCCAGCAGTTATGACAGTTGGTCTGAAGCTTTCTTT. The full variable domain, in which reference TRBV7-9 and TRBJ1-1 provide the parts outside the CDR3, is DTGVSQNPRHKITKRGQNVTFRCDPISEHNRLYWYRQTLGQGPEFLTYFQNEAQLEKSRLLSDRFSAERPKGSFSTLEIQRTEQGDSAMYLCASSYDSWSEAFFGQGTRLTVV.

The chain links TRBV6-1 to TRBJ2-7, with 7 bases identical to TRBD1. Germline V CDR1 and CDR2: MNHNS, SASEGT. V lost 4 bases and J lost 4; bases outside the gene matches: 10. The CDR3 runs to 15 residues. CDR3: CASSGGRGGRYEQYF. The CDR3 DNA is TGTGCCAGCAGTGGGGGACGAGGGGGCAGGTACGAGCAGTACTTC.

This clone was observed a few times. The J gene is TRBJ2-7, the V gene TRBV6-5; tentative D call: TRBD2 (6 bases). Trimming pared 7 bases from V and 6 bases from J, leaving 16 bases between. This CDR3 spans 13 amino acids. Germline V gene sequence: CDR1 MNHEY, CDR2 SVGAGI. The CDR3 DNA reads TGTGCCAGCACGGTAGCGGAGCCCTTCGAGCAGTACTTC. Translating gives CASTVAEPFEQYF.

V is TRBV19 and J is TRBJ2-2; 8 nucleotides line up with TRBD2. CDR1 and CDR2 (germline): LNHDA, SQIVND (reference sequence). The V segment lost 5 bases and the J segment 6 bases; nucleotides outside the gene matches: 5. The CDR3 is 14 amino acids. The CDR3 reads CASSRREVPGELFF. For the CDR3, the DNA is TGTGCCAGTAGTCGGCGGGAGGTCCCCGGGGAGCTGTTTTTT.

The gene calls are TRBV6-5 and TRBJ2-3; TRBD2 might be the D (5 bases). The CDR3 loop spans 14 amino acids. CDR1 and CDR2 (germline): MNHEY, SVGAGI. The V gene lost 4 bases and the J gene lost 6 bases, with 14 bases spanning the gap. CDR3 nucleotides: TGTGCCAGCAGTTCCGGACGGACTGCGGATACGCAGTATTTT. Its translation: CASSSGRTADTQYF.

The CDR3 nucleotides are TGTGCCAGCAGCTACGATAGCGGGAGGGCCGACGAGCAGTACTTC. As protein: CASSYDSGRADEQYF. The rearrangement links TRBV7-3 to TRBJ2-7, with 11 nucleotides matching TRBD2. The V gene's germline CDR1 is SGHTA and CDR2 FQGTGA. Germline trimming cut 4 bases from V and 5 bases from J; bases unmatched to any gene: 7. This CDR3 region has 15 residues.

The chain uses TRBV7-2 and TRBJ2-7, with 7 bases identical to TRBD2. The trim removed 3 bases at V and 3 bases at J, leaving 2 bases unmatched. The germline V gene encodes CDR1 SGHTA and CDR2 FQGNSA. This CDR3 region has 13 residues. The CDR3 nucleotides read TGTGCCAGCAGCTTTGCGGGAGTCTACGAGCAGTACTTC. The encoded protein is CASSFAGVYEQYF.

This clone turned up a few times. CDR3 coding DNA: TGTGCCAGCAGAGGACTCCTAGCGGGAGCAGGCGAGCAGTACTTC. This sequence encodes CASRGLLAGAGEQYF. The chain links TRBV6-5 to TRBJ2-7, with 10 bases aligning to TRBD2. Looked up from germline, CDR1 is MNHEY and CDR2 is SVGAGI. V dropped 6 bases and J dropped 6; count of bases not matched to a gene: 11. The CDR3 is 15 residues long.

The genes are TRBV30 and TRBJ1-1, with D tentatively TRBD1 (5 bases). Trimming removed 8 bases from V and 0 bases from J, with 10 bases in between. Germline lookup yields CDR1 GTSNPN and CDR2 SVGIG (reference sequence). CDR3 length: 12 amino acids. Here the CDR3 DNA reads TGTGCCGGGGACTGGATGAACACTGAAGCTTTCTTT. It codes for CAGDWMNTEAFF.

The chain employs TRBV2 and TRBJ1-1; no firm D call. V was clipped by 1 base and J by 5 bases, with 11 bases between them. The CDR3 runs to 14 residues. Germline V gene data show CDR1 as SNHLY and CDR2 as FYNNEI. The CDR3 DNA reads as TGTGCCAGCAGTGAAGGGAGCCTTTTTACTGAAGCTTTCTTT. Amino acid sequence: CASSEGSLFTEAFF.

The J gene is TRBJ2-3, the V gene TRBV2; TRBD2 agrees at 14 bases. Trimming at V came to 7 bases and at J to 4 bases, leaving 7 bases not matched to a gene. This CDR3 spans 16 amino acids. Germline CDR1 is SNHLY and CDR2 is FYNNEI. As DNA, the CDR3 is TGTGCCAGCAAAAGACTAGCGGGAGGGCCGTCAGATACGCAGTATTTT. This gives the protein CASKRLAGGPSDTQYF. Supplemented by reference TRBV2 and TRBJ2-3, the full variable domain reads EPEVTQTPSHQVTQMGQEVILRCVPISNHLYFYWYRQILGQKVEFLVSFYNNEISEKSEIFDDQFSVERPDGSNFTLKIRSTKLEDSAMYFCASKRLAGGPSDTQYFGPGTRLTVL.

The rearrangement joins TRBV9 to TRBJ1-5; TRBD1 aligns across 7 bases. Germline V lookup: CDR1 SGDLS, CDR2 YYNGEE. CDR3 size: 14 residues. V gave up 3 bases and J gave up 3 bases; unmatched junction bases: 3. The DNA of the CDR3 is TGTGCCAGCAGCGCGGGACAGATCAATCAGCCCCAGCATTTT. This translates into CASSAGQINQPQHF.

The chain employs TRBV5-5 and TRBJ1-1; maybe TRBD1 (5 bases). V was pared by 1 base and J by 8 bases, with 21 bases between. Looked up from germline, CDR1 is SGHKS and CDR2 is YYEKEE (reference sequence). This CDR3 has 16 amino acids. The CDR3 DNA sequence: TGTGCCAGCAGCTTGATGCTCGGGGGATCTACTGCAGAAGCTTTCTTT. Translated, it gives CASSLMLGGSTAEAFF.

This clone turned up a few times. V and J are TRBV19 and TRBJ1-5; 9 nucleotides match TRBD1. Germline V gene sequence: CDR1 LNHDA, CDR2 SQIVND (reference sequence). The J segment lost 2 bases and the V segment lost 0 bases, leaving 5 bases of the junction unmatched. The CDR3 has 17 amino acids. The CDR3 reads CASSIDQWTGGNQPQHF. CDR3 bases: TGTGCCAGTAGTATAGATCAATGGACAGGGGGCAATCAGCCCCAGCATTTT.

This clone was counted a few times. The chain is built from TRBV5-1 and TRBJ1-1; D unresolved. V lost 0 bases and J lost 2, with 11 bases in between. The CDR3 runs 15 residues. Germline V gene lookup returns CDR1 SGHRS and CDR2 YFSETQ. The CDR3 bases are TGCGCCAGCAGCTTGGGGCGTGGCGGTAACACTGAAGCTTTCTTT. As protein: CASSLGRGGNTEAFF.

This chain links TRBV28 with TRBJ2-7, with D possibly matching TRBD2 (6 bases). V lost 5 bases and J lost 0, with 14 bases in between. The CDR3 totals 15 residues. The germline V gene has CDR1 MDHEN and CDR2 SYDVKM. The CDR3 DNA follows: TGTGCCAGCAGTGAGACTAGTTTAAGCTCCTACGAGCAGTACTTC. It encodes CASSETSLSSYEQYF.

The chain recombines TRBV2 with TRBJ2-2; the match to TRBD2 covers 9 bases. Germline loops: CDR1 SNHLY, CDR2 FYNNEI. This CDR3 comprises 15 residues. J lost 3 bases, V lost 7 bases, and 6 bases had no gene match. CDR3 protein: CASMPTSGYTGELFF. CDR3 in DNA: TGTGCCAGCATGCCGACTAGCGGATACACCGGGGAGCTGTTTTTT. Full variable domain (remainder filled in from reference TRBV2 and TRBJ2-2): EPEVTQTPSHQVTQMGQEVILRCVPISNHLYFYWYRQILGQKVEFLVSFYNNEISEKSEIFDDQFSVERPDGSNFTLKIRSTKLEDSAMYFCASMPTSGYTGELFFGEGSRLTVL.

The chain has TRBV7-2 and TRBJ2-1, with D perhaps TRBD2 (5 bases). V gave up 6 bases and J gave up 1 base, with 13 bases separating them. The CDR3 has 15 amino acids. Germline CDR1 reads SGHTA; CDR2 reads FQGNSA. CDR3 region: CASRGSSVSYNEQFF. For the CDR3, the DNA is TGTGCCAGCAGGGGGAGTAGCGTATCCTACAATGAGCAGTTCTTC.

This chain links TRBV7-8 with TRBJ2-7; 10 nucleotides line up with TRBD2. The CDR3 sequence is 15 residues long. CDR1 and CDR2 from the germline V gene are SGHVS and FQNEAQ. The junction had 5 bases not matched to a gene; V was cut back by 5 bases and J by 1 base. The CDR3 loop reads CASSPLAGISYEQYF. In DNA, the CDR3 is TGTGCCAGCAGCCCACTAGCGGGGATTTCCTACGAGCAGTACTTC. The full variable domain, in which reference TRBV7-8 and TRBJ2-7 provide the parts outside the CDR3, is GAGVSQSPRYKVAKRGQDVALRCDPISGHVSLFWYQQALGQGPEFLTYFQNEAQLDKSGLPSDRFFAERPEGSVSTLKIQRTQQEDSAVYLCASSPLAGISYEQYFGPGTRLTVT.

The chain employs TRBV28 and TRBJ2-5; TRBD2 aligns across 9 bases. CDR1 is MDHEN and CDR2 is SYDVKM in the germline V gene. The CDR3 contains 14 residues. Losses at the gene ends were 5 bases for V and 2 bases for J; bases not matched to a gene: 3. CDR3 nucleotide sequence: TGTGCCAGCAGTCTAGCGGGGAAACAAGAGACCCAGTACTTC. It yields the protein CASSLAGKQETQYF.

This clone appeared a few times. The chain couples TRBV5-8 to TRBJ2-6, with TRBD1 as a possible D gene (5 bases). CDR1 is SGHTS, CDR2 YDEGEE, per germline. The V and J ends lost 4 bases and 2 bases respectively, with 7 bases between them. CDR3 length: 14 amino acids. This CDR3 reads CASSKTAGANVLTF. CDR3 DNA sequence: TGTGCCAGCAGCAAGACAGCTGGGGCCAACGTCCTGACTTTC.

This clone was seen a single time. The genes are TRBV27 and TRBJ2-7; 7 nucleotides agree with TRBD1. V shed 6 bases, J shed 0 bases, and the junction held 5 bases outside the gene matches. This CDR3 contains 14 residues. Per germline, CDR1 MNHEY and CDR2 SMNVEV (reference sequence). The CDR3 DNA sequence: TGTGCCAGCAGCCCGGACAGGAGCTCCTACGAGCAGTACTTC. Translated: CASSPDRSSYEQYF.

This clone showed up just once. This chain uses TRBV28 with TRBJ2-2; TRBD1 matches at 7 bases. CDR3 size: 15 residues. With V trimmed by 4 bases and J by 1 base, 3 bases remained unmatched. Germline V lookup: CDR1 MDHEN, CDR2 SYDVKM. The chain's CDR3 is CASSYRTGNTGELFF. The CDR3 DNA reads as TGTGCCAGCAGTTATAGGACAGGGAACACCGGGGAGCTGTTTTTT.

V gene TRBV29-1 combines with J gene TRBJ2-1; tentative D call: TRBD1 (5 bases). Per germline, CDR1 SQVTM and CDR2 ANQGSEA. The CDR3 has 11 residues. Between the trimmed V and J ends, which lost 5 bases and 4 bases, there was a span of 6 bases. The CDR3 nucleotides are TGCAGCGTTCAGGGTTACAATGAGCAGTTCTTC. Its translation: CSVQGYNEQFF.

This clone has only a few counts. The chain links TRBV27 to TRBJ2-5, with 10 positions matching TRBD1. Germline CDR1 MNHEY, CDR2 SMNVEV (reference sequence). This CDR3 has 15 amino acids. With V trimmed by 6 bases and J by 4 bases, 8 bases remained unmatched. CDR3 nucleotides: TGTGCCAGCAGAAAGGGACAGGGGCGCGGAGAGACCCAGTACTTC. Translated: CASRKGQGRGETQYF.

This rearrangement joins TRBV28 to TRBJ2-7; a weak D match, TRBD2 (6 bases). Germline CDR1 reads MDHEN; CDR2 reads SYDVKM. The CDR3 length is 14 residues. Trimming pared 2 bases from V and 5 bases from J, leaving 13 bases between. In nucleotides, the CDR3 is TGTGCCAGCAGTTTAACGGGGGAGCTCCACGAGCAGTACTTC. Its protein product is CASSLTGELHEQYF.